This T cell receptor (beta chain) appears in the sequencing data of a study of glioma-infiltrating T cells after dendritic cell vaccination. V shed 6 bases, J shed 6 bases, and the junction held 10 bases outside the gene matches. The CDR3 loop spans 14 amino acids. CDR1 and CDR2 from the germline V gene are SNHLY and FYNNEI. The sample holds a few counts of this clone. The table came from immunoSEQ multiplex PCR; TCRdb's copy has only in-frame clones and leaves some out. The table records about 91,000 clones, more than 80% of them present only once. This sample's time point: after dendritic cell vaccination, including at tumor progression/relapse. Selection required adequate fresh-frozen tumor tissue plus more than two years' survival data.

The chain links TRBV2 to TRBJ1-1, with 7 bases matching TRBD1. Source: blood, taken after dendritic cell vaccination. The receptor was derived from a human donor with glioblastoma. The CDR3, as DNA: TGTGCCAGCAGGGATCAGGGGGTGGGCGCTGAAGCTTTCTTT. This translates into CASRDQGVGAEAFF.